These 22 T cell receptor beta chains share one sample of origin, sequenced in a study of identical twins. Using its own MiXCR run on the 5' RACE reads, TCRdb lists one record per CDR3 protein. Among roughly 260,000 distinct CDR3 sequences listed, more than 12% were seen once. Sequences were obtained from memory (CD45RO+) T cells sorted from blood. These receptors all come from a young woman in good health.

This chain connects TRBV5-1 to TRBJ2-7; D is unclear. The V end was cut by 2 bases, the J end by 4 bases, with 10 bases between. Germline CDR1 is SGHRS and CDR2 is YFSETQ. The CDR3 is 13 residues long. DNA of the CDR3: TGCGCCAGCAGCTTCATTAGGGAATACGAGCAGTACTTC. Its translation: CASSFIREYEQYF.

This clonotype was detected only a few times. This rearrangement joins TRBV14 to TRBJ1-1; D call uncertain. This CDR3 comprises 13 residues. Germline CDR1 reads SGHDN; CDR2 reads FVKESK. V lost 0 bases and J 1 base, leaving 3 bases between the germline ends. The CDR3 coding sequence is TGTGCCAGCAGCCAAGACTGGAACACTGAAGCTTTCTTT. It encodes CASSQDWNTEAFF.

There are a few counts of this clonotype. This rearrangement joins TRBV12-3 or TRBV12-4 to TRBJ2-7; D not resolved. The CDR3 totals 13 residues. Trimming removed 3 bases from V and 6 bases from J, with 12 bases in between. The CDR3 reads CASSFGRAGEQYF. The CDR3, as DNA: TGTGCCAGCAGTTTTGGACGGGCAGGCGAGCAGTACTTC.

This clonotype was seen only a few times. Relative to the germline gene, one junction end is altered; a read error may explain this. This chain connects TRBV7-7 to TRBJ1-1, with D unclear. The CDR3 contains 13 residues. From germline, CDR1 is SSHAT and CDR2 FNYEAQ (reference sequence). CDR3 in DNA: TGTGCTAGCAGCTTATACGGGGAGGCGAAAGCTTTCTTT. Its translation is CASSLYGEAKAFF.

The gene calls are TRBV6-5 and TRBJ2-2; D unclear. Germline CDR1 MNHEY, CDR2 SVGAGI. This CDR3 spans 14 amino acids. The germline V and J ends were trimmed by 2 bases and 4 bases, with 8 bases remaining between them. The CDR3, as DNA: TGTGCCAGCAGTTACACCCCAGGCACCGGGGAGCTGTTTTTT. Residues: CASSYTPGTGELFF.

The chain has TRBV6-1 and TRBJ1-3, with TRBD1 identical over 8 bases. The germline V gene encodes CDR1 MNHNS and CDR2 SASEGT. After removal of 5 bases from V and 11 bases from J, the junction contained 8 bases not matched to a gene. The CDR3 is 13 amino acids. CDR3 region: CASSQGQAGAIYF. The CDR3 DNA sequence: TGTGCCAGCAGTCAGGGACAGGCCGGGGCCATATATTTT.

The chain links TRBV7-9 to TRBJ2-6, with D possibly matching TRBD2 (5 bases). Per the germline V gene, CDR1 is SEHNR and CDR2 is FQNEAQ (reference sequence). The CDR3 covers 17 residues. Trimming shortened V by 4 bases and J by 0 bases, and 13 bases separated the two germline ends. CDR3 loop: CASSSPREGSGANVLTF. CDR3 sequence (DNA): TGTGCCAGCAGCTCTCCGCGCGAGGGCTCTGGGGCCAACGTCCTGACTTTC.

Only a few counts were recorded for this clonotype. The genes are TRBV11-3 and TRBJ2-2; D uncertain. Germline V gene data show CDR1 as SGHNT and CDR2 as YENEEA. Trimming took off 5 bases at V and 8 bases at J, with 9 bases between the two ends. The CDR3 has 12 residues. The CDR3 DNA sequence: TGTGCCAGCAGCCAAATCTCGGGGGAGCTGTTTTTT. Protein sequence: CASSQISGELFF.

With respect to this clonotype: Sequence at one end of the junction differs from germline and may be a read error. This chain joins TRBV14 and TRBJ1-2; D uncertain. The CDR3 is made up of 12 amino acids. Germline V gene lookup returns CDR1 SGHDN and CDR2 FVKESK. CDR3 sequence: CASSPPARGYTF. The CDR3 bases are TGCGCCAGCAGTCCGCCTGCCAGAGGCTACACCTTC.

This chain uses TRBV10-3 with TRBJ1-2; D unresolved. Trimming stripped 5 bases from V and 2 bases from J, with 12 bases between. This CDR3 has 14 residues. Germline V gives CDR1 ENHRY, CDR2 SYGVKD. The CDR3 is CAISRERGNYGYTF. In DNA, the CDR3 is TGTGCCATCAGTAGGGAACGGGGAAACTATGGCTACACCTTC.

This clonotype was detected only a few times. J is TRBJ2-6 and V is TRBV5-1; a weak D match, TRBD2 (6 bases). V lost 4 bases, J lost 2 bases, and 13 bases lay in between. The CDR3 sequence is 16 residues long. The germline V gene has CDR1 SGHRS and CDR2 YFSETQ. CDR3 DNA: TGCGCCAGCAGCCGAAGGGAGGCCGCTGGGGCCAACGTCCTGACTTTC. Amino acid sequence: CASSRREAAGANVLTF.

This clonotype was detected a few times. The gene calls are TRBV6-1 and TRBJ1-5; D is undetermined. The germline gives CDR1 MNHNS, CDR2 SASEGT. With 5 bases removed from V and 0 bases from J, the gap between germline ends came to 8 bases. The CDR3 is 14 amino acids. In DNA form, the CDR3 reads TGTGCCAGCAGTCCCCGGGGTAGCAATCAGCCCCAGCATTTT. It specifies CASSPRGSNQPQHF.

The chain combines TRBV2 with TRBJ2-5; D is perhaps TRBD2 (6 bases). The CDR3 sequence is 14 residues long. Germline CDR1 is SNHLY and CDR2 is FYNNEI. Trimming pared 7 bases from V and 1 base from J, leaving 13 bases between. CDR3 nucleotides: TGTGCCAGCACATTTTCGGGACTCCAAGAGACCCAGTACTTC. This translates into CASTFSGLQETQYF.

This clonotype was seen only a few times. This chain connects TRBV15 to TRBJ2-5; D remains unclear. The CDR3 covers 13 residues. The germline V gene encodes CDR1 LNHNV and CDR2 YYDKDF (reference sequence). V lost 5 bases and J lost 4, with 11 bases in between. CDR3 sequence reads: CATSGNLGETQYF. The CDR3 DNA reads TGTGCCACCAGCGGAAACCTGGGAGAGACCCAGTACTTC.

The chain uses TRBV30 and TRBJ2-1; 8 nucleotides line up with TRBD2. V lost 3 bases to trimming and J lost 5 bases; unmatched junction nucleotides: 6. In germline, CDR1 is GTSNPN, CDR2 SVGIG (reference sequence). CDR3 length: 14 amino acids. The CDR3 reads CAWRGLAGNNEQFF. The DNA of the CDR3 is TGTGCCTGGAGGGGATTAGCGGGGAACAATGAGCAGTTCTTC.

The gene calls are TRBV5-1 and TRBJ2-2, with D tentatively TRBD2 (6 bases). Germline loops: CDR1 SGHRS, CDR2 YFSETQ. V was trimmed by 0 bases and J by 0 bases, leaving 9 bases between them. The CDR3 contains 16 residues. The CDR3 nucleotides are TGCGCCAGCAGCTTGGTCCCTAGCGCGAACACCGGGGAGCTGTTTTTT. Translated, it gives CASSLVPSANTGELFF.

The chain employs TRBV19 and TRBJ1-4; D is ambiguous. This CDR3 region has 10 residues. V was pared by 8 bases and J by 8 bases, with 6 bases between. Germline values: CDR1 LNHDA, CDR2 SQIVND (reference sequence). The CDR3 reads CASGREKLFF. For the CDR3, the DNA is TGTGCCAGTGGAAGGGAAAAACTGTTTTTT.

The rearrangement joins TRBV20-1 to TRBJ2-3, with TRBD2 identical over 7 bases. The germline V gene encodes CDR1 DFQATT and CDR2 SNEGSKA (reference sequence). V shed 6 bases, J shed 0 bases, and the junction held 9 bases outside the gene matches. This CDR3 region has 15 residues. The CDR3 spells CSAESSGTSTDTQYF. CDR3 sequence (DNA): TGCAGTGCAGAGTCTAGCGGAACTAGCACAGATACGCAGTATTTT.

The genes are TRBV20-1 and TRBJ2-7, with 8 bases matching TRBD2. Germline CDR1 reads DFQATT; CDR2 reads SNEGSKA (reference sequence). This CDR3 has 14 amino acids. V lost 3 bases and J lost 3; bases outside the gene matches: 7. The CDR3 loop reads CSASSGTRDYEQYF. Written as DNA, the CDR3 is TGCAGTGCTAGTAGCGGGACGAGGGACTACGAGCAGTACTTC.

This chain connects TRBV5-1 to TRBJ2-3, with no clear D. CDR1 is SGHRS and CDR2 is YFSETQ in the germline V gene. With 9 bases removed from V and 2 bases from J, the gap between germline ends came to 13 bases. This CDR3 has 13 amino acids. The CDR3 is CATCILPTDTQYF. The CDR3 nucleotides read TGCGCCACCTGTATTCTTCCCACAGATACGCAGTATTTT.

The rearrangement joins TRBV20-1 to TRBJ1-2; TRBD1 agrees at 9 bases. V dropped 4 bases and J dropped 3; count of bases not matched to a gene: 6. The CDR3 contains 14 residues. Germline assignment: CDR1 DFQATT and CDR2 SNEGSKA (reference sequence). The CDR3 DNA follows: TGCAGTGCTAACGGACAGGGGCAATACTATGGCTACACCTTC. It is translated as CSANGQGQYYGYTF.

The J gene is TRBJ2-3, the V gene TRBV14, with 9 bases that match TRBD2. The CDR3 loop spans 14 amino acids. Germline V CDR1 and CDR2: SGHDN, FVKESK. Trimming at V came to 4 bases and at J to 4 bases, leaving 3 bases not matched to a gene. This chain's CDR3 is CASSRVAGADTQYF. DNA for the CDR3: TGTGCCAGCAGCCGGGTAGCGGGAGCAGATACGCAGTATTTT.